This T cell receptor beta chain derives from a study of shared clonotypes between healthy human individuals. General study results and limits: Shared across several donors were 5% to 6% of the naive CD4 clonotypes.

This clone showed up just once. Its antigen is as yet unknown. The table came from immunoSEQ multiplex PCR; TCRdb's copy has only in-frame clones and leaves some out. Found here are some 1 million clones, approximately 68% of them singletons; the top ten hold approximately 1.5%. V dropped 6 bases and J dropped 8 bases, with 17 bases sitting between them. Germline CDR1 is KGHSH and CDR2 is LQKENI. This CDR3 has 15 amino acids. The source of this sequence is a man between 18 and 35 years old in good health. The chain has TRBV18 and TRBJ1-6; a possible D gene is TRBD1 (6 bases). Sequences were obtained from memory CD4+ T cells sorted from blood. As to subset: CD45RA-negative fraction. The CDR3 sequence: CASSDSEGVYSPLHF. For the CDR3, the DNA is TGTGCCAGCTCGGACAGCGAGGGGGTCTATTCACCCCTCCACTTT.